This entry lists 22 T cell receptor beta chains sequenced from one sample in a study of OX40 agonist ivuxolimab in advanced cancers. The table came from immunoSEQ multiplex PCR; TCRdb's copy has only in-frame clones and leaves some out. The table has under 70,000 clones, 75% to 90% seen once; the top ten hold under 7.5%. The sample here was CD4+ or CD8+ T cells sorted from blood, taken in a trial of the OX40 agonist ivuxolimab. These TCRs come from an adult with an advanced solid tumor such as melanoma, head and neck, liver or kidney cancer.

The chain recombines TRBV4-1 with TRBJ1-3; D remains ambiguous. V was trimmed by 2 bases and J by 9 bases, leaving 11 bases between them. Germline V gene data show CDR1 as MGHRA and CDR2 as YSYEKL. This CDR3 is built from 13 residues. The chain's CDR3 is CASSQQGGGTIYF. The CDR3 coding sequence is TGCGCCAGCAGCCAACAAGGCGGTGGCACCATATATTTT.

This clone was found once. V usage is TRBV7-2 and J usage is TRBJ2-7; perhaps TRBD2 as D (5 bases). Trimming removed 4 bases from V and 2 bases from J, with 9 bases in between. CDR1 is SGHTA, CDR2 FQGNSA, per germline. The CDR3 runs 13 residues. DNA for the CDR3: TGTGCCAGCAGCTCAATCGGGGCCTACGAGCAGTACTTC. This codes for CASSSIGAYEQYF.

The chain is built from TRBV6-5 and TRBJ2-3; D is uncertain. V lost 0 bases and J lost 2, with 12 bases in between. In germline, CDR1 is MNHEY, CDR2 SVGAGI. This CDR3 comprises 16 residues. The CDR3 DNA sequence: TGTGCCAGCAGTTACTCGTTAGAACAGCCCACAGATACGCAGTATTTT. It specifies CASSYSLEQPTDTQYF.

In its sample, this clone ranks as medium-sized. V and J are TRBV6-7 and TRBJ1-2; no reliable D call. TRBV6-7 belongs to the ORF category, with a function that is uncertain. V was pared by 2 bases and J by 6 bases, with 10 bases between. This CDR3 region has 13 residues. The CDR3 DNA reads as TGTGCCAGCAGTTACCGTCCCGGCGATGGCTACACCTTC. It specifies CASSYRPGDGYTF.

This sequence joins TRBV27 and TRBJ1-1; TRBD1 matches 9 bases. V gave up 3 bases and J gave up 3 bases; unmatched junction bases: 2. The germline V gene encodes CDR1 MNHEY and CDR2 SMNVEV (reference sequence). CDR3 size: 14 residues. For the CDR3, the DNA is TGTGCCAGCAGTTTTGGACAGGGGTACACTGAAGCTTTCTTT. Protein sequence: CASSFGQGYTEAFF.

On this clone: One end of the junction fails to match germline, which may point to a read error. The rearrangement links TRBV7-7 to TRBJ2-2; the D is unclear. Germline V lookup: CDR1 SSHAT, CDR2 FNYEAQ (reference sequence). This CDR3 has 14 residues. CDR3 protein: CASSLVQSGGELFF. CDR3 DNA: TGTGCTAGCAGCTTAGTCCAGAGTGGCGGGGAGCTGTTTTTT.

This clone was found once. The chain carries TRBV4-1 and TRBJ2-1; D remains unclear. CDR1 MGHRA and CDR2 YSYEKL come from the germline V gene. CDR3 length: 13 residues. Trimming pared 1 base from V and 4 bases from J, leaving 5 bases between. CDR3 protein: CASSQVGYNEQFF. CDR3 in DNA: TGCGCCAGCAGCCAAGTTGGGTACAATGAGCAGTTCTTC.

This clone was recorded once. In nucleotides, the CDR3 is TGTGCCAGCAGTGTAGGGACCGCGCCCTATCAGCCCCAGCATTTT. It specifies CASSVGTAPYQPQHF. The V call is TRBV2, the J call TRBJ1-5; D perhaps matches TRBD1 (5 bases). Germline assignment: CDR1 SNHLY and CDR2 FYNNEI. The CDR3 extends over 15 amino acids. The ends were cut back, 4 bases at V and 5 bases at J, with 15 bases in the middle. Full variable domain (remainder filled in from reference TRBV2 and TRBJ1-5): EPEVTQTPSHQVTQMGQEVILRCVPISNHLYFYWYRQILGQKVEFLVSFYNNEISEKSEIFDDQFSVERPDGSNFTLKIRSTKLEDSAMYFCASSVGTAPYQPQHFGDGTRLSIL.

The chain employs TRBV4-2 and TRBJ2-6; D may match TRBD1 or TRBD2 (5 bases each). V lost 0 bases and J 0 bases, leaving 15 bases between the germline ends. This CDR3 contains 19 residues. CDR1 and CDR2 from the germline V gene are LGHNA and YNFKEQ. The CDR3 DNA reads TGTGCCAGCAGCCAAGAGGGGACGGCCGTCCTCTCTGGGGCCAACGTCCTGACTTTC. Residues: CASSQEGTAVLSGANVLTF.

V is TRBV6-4 and J is TRBJ2-3; D unresolved. CDR1 and CDR2 (germline): MRHNA, SNTAGT. V was clipped by 3 bases and J by 2 bases, with 12 bases between them. The CDR3 covers 15 residues. CDR3 coding DNA: TGTGCCAGCAGTGAACGCGGTGGTGTCACAGATACGCAGTATTTT. It specifies CASSERGGVTDTQYF.

There are a few counts of this clone. The rearrangement links TRBV4-3 to TRBJ2-3; 11 bases align to TRBD2. CDR3 length equals 16 residues. Germline V gene lookup returns CDR1 LGHNA and CDR2 YSLEER. The junction had 5 bases not matched to a gene; V was cut back by 4 bases and J by 2 bases. CDR3 nucleotides: TGCGCCAGCAGCCCGACTAGCGGGGTCCCCACAGATACGCAGTATTTT. Translated: CASSPTSGVPTDTQYF.

CDR3 DNA: TGTGCCAGCAGCGACCAAGAGACCCAGTACTTC. This codes for CASSDQETQYF. The chain employs TRBV9 and TRBJ2-5, with D unresolved. There are 11 residues in the CDR3. Germline CDR1 is SGDLS and CDR2 is YYNGEE. V lost 3 bases, J lost 0 bases, and 0 bases lay in between.

This chain connects TRBV13 to TRBJ2-7; D may be TRBD2 (5 bases). V lost 3 bases and J 3 bases, leaving 12 bases between the germline ends. This CDR3 is built from 14 residues. From germline, CDR1 is PRHDT and CDR2 FYEKMQ (reference sequence). CDR3 coding DNA: TGTGCCAGCAGCTTCCGGGATAGGATCTACGAGCAGTACTTC. It specifies CASSFRDRIYEQYF.

The V gene is TRBV4-3, the J gene TRBJ2-6; D gene uncertain. Trimming stripped 5 bases from V and 0 bases from J, with 2 bases between. This CDR3 spans 13 amino acids. Germline V gene data show CDR1 as LGHNA and CDR2 as YSLEER. This CDR3 is CASSDSGANVLTF. CDR3 nucleotides: TGCGCCAGCAGCGACTCTGGGGCCAACGTCCTGACTTTC.

The chain uses TRBV7-9 and TRBJ2-1; 8 positions match TRBD1. After removal of 5 bases from V and 2 bases from J, the junction contained 5 bases not matched to a gene. Germline loops: CDR1 SEHNR, CDR2 FQNEAQ (reference sequence). The CDR3 has 15 residues. The CDR3 spells CASSPDRGPYNEQFF. The CDR3 nucleotides read TGTGCCAGCAGCCCTGACAGGGGCCCCTACAATGAGCAGTTCTTC.

This clone was picked up a small number of times. The chain has TRBV4-3 and TRBJ1-2, with D possibly being TRBD1 (5 bases). V lost 0 bases to trimming and J lost 5 bases, with 13 bases between them. Germline V gene lookup returns CDR1 LGHNA and CDR2 YSLEER. CDR3 length equals 15 residues. CDR3 in DNA: TGCGCCAGCAGCCAAGAAGTTGGCAGGGAATATGGCTACACCTTC. This gives the protein CASSQEVGREYGYTF.

This rearrangement joins TRBV9 to TRBJ2-7; 9 bases are shared with TRBD1. Germline lookup yields CDR1 SGDLS and CDR2 YYNGEE. Losses at the gene ends were 3 bases for V and 2 bases for J; bases not matched to a gene: 6. The CDR3 length is 15 residues. The CDR3 sequence: CASSASGTGPYEQYF. The CDR3 bases are TGTGCCAGCAGCGCTTCCGGGACAGGGCCCTACGAGCAGTACTTC.

The chain is built from TRBV19 and TRBJ1-5; 7 nucleotides line up with TRBD1. CDR1 and CDR2 (germline): LNHDA, SQIVND (reference sequence). The length of the CDR3 is 15 residues. With 3 bases clipped from V and 6 bases from J, the junction kept 8 bases outside the gene matches. The CDR3 DNA reads as TGTGCCAGTAGTATCGCACAGGGGATCTTTCAGCCCCAGCATTTT. It specifies CASSIAQGIFQPQHF.

The gene calls are TRBV7-6 and TRBJ2-2; TRBD2 agrees at 7 bases. The V gene end was trimmed by 2 bases and the J gene end by 7 bases; junction bases not matched to a gene: 7. The CDR3 sequence is 15 residues long. The V gene's germline CDR1 is SGHVS and CDR2 FNYEAQ. The CDR3 here is CASSLLREWGGELFF. In DNA form, the CDR3 reads TGTGCCAGCAGCTTATTGCGGGAGTGGGGCGGGGAGCTGTTTTTT.

The chain has TRBV19 and TRBJ2-1; 10 bases are a match to TRBD2. Germline CDR1 is LNHDA and CDR2 is SQIVND (reference sequence). V dropped 5 bases and J dropped 4; count of bases not matched to a gene: 5. The CDR3 length is 15 residues. CDR3 amino acids: CASSVIAGGYNEQFF. The CDR3 nucleotides read TGTGCCAGTAGTGTCATAGCGGGGGGATACAATGAGCAGTTCTTC.

This clone was counted once. The chain couples TRBV19 to TRBJ2-2; no clear D. The CDR3 covers 12 residues. The germline V and J ends were trimmed by 9 bases and 4 bases, with 9 bases remaining between them. Germline values: CDR1 LNHDA, CDR2 SQIVND (reference sequence). The CDR3 region has the DNA TGTGCCAGCCAATTTTTCACCGGGGAGCTGTTTTTT. This translates into CASQFFTGELFF.

This clone was counted a single time. This chain connects TRBV7-9 to TRBJ2-7; TRBD1 matches at 9 bases. The CDR3 totals 17 residues. Trimming took 4 bases from V and 2 from J; bases not matched to a gene: 12. Germline CDR1 reads SEHNR; CDR2 reads FQNEAQ (reference sequence). CDR3 in DNA: TGTGCCAGCAGCTCAGCCTCCTTGAGACAGGGGGCCTACGAGCAGTACTTC. Its protein product is CASSSASLRQGAYEQYF.